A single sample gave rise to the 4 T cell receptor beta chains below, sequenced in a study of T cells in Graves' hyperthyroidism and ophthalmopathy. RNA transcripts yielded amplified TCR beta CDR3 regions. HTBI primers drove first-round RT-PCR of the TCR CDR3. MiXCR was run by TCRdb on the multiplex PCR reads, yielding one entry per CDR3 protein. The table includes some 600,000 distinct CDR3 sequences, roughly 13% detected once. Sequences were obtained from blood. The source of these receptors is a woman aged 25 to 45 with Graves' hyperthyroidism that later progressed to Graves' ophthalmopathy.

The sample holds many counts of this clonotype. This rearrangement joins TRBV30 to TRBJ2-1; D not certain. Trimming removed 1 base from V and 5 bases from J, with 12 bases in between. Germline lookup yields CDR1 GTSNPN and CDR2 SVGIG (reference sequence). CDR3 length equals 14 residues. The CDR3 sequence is CAWSETGLDNEQFF. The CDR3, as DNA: TGTGCCTGGAGTGAGACTGGGCTAGACAATGAGCAGTTCTTC.

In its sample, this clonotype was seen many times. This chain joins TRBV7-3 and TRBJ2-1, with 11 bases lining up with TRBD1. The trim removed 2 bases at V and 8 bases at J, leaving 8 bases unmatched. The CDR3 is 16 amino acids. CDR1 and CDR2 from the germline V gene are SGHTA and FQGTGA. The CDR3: CASSLAPRTGGDEQFF. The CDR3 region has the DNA TGTGCCAGCAGCTTAGCGCCCCGGACAGGGGGCGATGAGCAGTTCTTC.

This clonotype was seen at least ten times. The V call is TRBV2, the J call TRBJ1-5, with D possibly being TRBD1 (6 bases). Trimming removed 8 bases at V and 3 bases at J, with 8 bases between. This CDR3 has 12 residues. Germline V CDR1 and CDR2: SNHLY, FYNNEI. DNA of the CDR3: TGTGCCAGCGGACAGTCCAATCAGCCCCAGCATTTT. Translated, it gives CASGQSNQPQHF.

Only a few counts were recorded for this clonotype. DNA for the CDR3: TGCAGTGCTAGAGATCCCTCCAGCGGGCGGGCCTACGAGCAGTACTTC. It yields the protein CSARDPSSGRAYEQYF. The chain carries TRBV20-1 and TRBJ2-7; weak D call: TRBD2 (6 bases). The CDR3 consists of 16 residues. V shed 0 bases and J shed 2 bases, with 17 bases lying between them. Per the germline V gene, CDR1 is DFQATT and CDR2 is SNEGSKA (reference sequence).